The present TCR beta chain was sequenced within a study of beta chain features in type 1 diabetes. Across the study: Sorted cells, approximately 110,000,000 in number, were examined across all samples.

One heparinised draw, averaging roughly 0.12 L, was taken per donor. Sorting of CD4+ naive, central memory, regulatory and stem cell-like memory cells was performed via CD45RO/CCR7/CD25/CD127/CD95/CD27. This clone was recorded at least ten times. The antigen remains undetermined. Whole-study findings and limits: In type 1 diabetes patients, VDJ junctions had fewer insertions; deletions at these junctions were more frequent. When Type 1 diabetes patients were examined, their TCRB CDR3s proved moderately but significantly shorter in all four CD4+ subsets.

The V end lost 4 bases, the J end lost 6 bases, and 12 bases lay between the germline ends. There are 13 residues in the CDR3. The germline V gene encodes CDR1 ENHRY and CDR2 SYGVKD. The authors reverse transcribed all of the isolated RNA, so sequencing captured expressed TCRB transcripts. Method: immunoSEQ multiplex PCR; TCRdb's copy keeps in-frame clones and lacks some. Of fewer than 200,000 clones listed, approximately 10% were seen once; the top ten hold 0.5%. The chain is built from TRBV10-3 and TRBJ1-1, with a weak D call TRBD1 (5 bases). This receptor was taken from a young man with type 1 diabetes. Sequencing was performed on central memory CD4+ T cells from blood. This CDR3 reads CAISVQGSPEAFF. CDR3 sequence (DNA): TGTGCCATCAGTGTCCAGGGAAGTCCTGAAGCTTTCTTT.